There are many counts of the clone carrying this T cell receptor (beta chain). What it recognizes is unknown. This beta chain turned up in a library designed for alpha chains; as an off-target read, its abundance says little. TCRdb used MiXCR to reprocess the 5' RACE reads, holding one entry per CDR3 protein. Found here are approximately 2,800 distinct CDR3 sequences, approximately 11% of them singletons; the top ten hold less than 15%. V was shortened by 9 bases and J by 6 bases, with 9 bases between the two germline ends. The germline V gene has CDR1 KGHDR and CDR2 SFDVKD. The CDR3 sequence is 11 residues long. The sample originates from a study of spatial heterogeneity in lung cancer. The study, taken as a whole, reports: Expanded alpha and beta TCR counts within tumors tracked tumor mutation counts.

Time point indicated: sample taken at primary tumor resection. Whole RNA was taken from tumor, nontumor lung or frozen PBMC; it was then sequenced unsorted. This TCR derives from a male donor with early-stage non-small cell lung cancer. The sequences come from lung tumor tissue, collected at surgery. The chain carries TRBV24-1 and TRBJ2-3; D gene uncertain. CDR3 in amino acids: CATASRDTQYF. The DNA of the CDR3 is TGTGCCACCGCAAGTCGGGATACGCAGTATTTT.